The present T cell receptor beta chain was sequenced within a study of PD-1 blockade in classical Hodgkin lymphoma (dated by TCRdb to 2020 to 2021). Background on the whole study: Nivolumab dosing was 3 mg/kg intravenously every 2 weeks, continuing until either disease progression or unacceptable toxicity. A peripheral blood immune signature of response to PD-1 blockade in classical Hodgkin lymphoma was defined using TCR beta sequencing and CyTOF. What the authors observed across the whole study: The study covered only a single clinical trial cohort, and the causes of the repertoire differences, possibly disease activity or prior therapy, were still not defined. Diversity was lower in patients who began nivolumab less than 1 year after ASCT, so these patients were left out of later analyses to avoid confounding by immune reconstitution. CD4+ but not CD8+ TCR diversity rose significantly by C4D1 (p=0.0027 vs p=0.16), most apparent in complete responders (p=0.02). Trial patients with a complete response had baseline diversity similar to that of newly diagnosed patients, while partial responders and progressors had significantly lower diversity. Newly diagnosed patients were reported to have lower baseline TCR diversity than healthy donors, and relapsed/refractory patients were reported to have lower baseline TCR diversity still.

Genomic DNA was isolated using the Qiagen DNeasy kit from unsorted PBMCs as well as from negatively selected CD4+ and CD8+ fractions. Using primers that anneal to V and J segments, immunoSEQ multiplex PCR amplified the TCR beta CDR3 regions. A synthetic immune receptor repertoire was used to minimize amplification bias, and any remaining bias was removed computationally after sequencing. Concerning the study's data processing: Repertoire diversity was quantified as the Shannon entropy index using custom Python scripts. The unsorted, CD4+ and CD8+ repertoires were each analyzed separately, with the exception of combined analyses, where CD4+ and CD8+ sequences were merged in silico. A clone counted as expanded when the clone's frequency after treatment rose at least 2-fold relative to C1D1, and clones undetected at baseline were given a pseudocount of 0.5. Clones with 0 or 1 copy at C1D1 were defined as singleton clones, while clones with 2 or more copies were defined as non-singleton clones. By matching protein sequences in sorted samples from the same patient, clones expanded in unsorted samples were annotated as CD4+, CD8+ or unknown. Wilcoxon tests on paired samples were used to test diversity changes from C1D1 to C4D1. TCRdb's version of the immuneACCESS table is confined to in-frame rearrangements and falls short of the full clone set. An unresolved V gene accounts for under half of the shortfall where checked; the remainder is of unknown origin. That table furnishes V, J and clone size, whereas the DNA furnished D and trimming. Here the sample has 80,000 to 100,000 clones; 85% to 95% occur a single time. The ten top clones hold under 2% of the sample.

The germline V gene encodes CDR1 SQVTM and CDR2 ANQGSEA. Inclusive of the bounding cysteine and phenylalanine, the CDR3 is 11 residues long. Only the CDR3 part of the read is kept: 33 bases, read in frame from the first base. Trimming removed 6 bases from V and 3 bases from J, leaving 8 bases between the germline ends. As regards this clone: Its recognized antigen is unknown. No per-base quality is available; no much larger clone lies one base away.

In light of the paper, this sample's time point label describes: cycle 4 day 1 (C4D1), after about 6 weeks of nivolumab. All trial patients had relapsed after autologous stem cell transplantation, with cohorts A, B and C differing in prior brentuximab vedotin exposure. The trial cohort was composed of under 70 patients with relapsed/refractory classical Hodgkin lymphoma, for whom complete response, partial response or progressive disease was recorded as best overall response. Trial patients were treated with single-agent nivolumab in the multi-cohort phase II CheckMate 205 trial. An independent review committee assessed best overall response using the 2007 International Working Group response criteria. Trial PBMCs were collected immediately before nivolumab initiation (C1D1) and during therapy at cycle 2 day 1 and cycle 4 day 1. Peripheral blood was collected in 8 mL Vacutainer Cell Preparation Tubes, from which PBMCs were isolated by centrifugation and then cryopreserved.

This chain is built from TRBV29-1 and TRBJ1-2; no D gene can be assigned with confidence. The source is a human donor with classical Hodgkin lymphoma. The sequencing used peripheral blood mononuclear cells (PBMCs), collected before the fourth cycle of nivolumab. The nucleotides are TGCAGCGTACCTCTATACTATGGCTACACCTTC. The resulting protein is CSVPLYYGYTF.